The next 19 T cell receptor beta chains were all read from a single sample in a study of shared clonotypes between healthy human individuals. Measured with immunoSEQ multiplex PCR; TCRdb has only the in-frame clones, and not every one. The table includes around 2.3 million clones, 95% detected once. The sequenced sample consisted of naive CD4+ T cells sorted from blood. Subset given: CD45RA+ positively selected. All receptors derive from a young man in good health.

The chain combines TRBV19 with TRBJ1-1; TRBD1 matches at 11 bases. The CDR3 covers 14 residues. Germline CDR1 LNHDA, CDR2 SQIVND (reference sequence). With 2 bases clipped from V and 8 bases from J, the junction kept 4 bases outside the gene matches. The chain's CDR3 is CASSILRTGGEAFF. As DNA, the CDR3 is TGTGCCAGTAGTATACTCCGGACAGGGGGCGAAGCTTTCTTT. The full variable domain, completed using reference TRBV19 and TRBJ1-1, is DGGITQSPKYLFRKEGQNVTLSCEQNLNHDAMYWYRQDPGQGLRLIYYSQIVNDFQKGDIAEGYSVSREKKESFPLTVTSAQKNPTAFYLCASSILRTGGEAFFGQGTRLTVV.

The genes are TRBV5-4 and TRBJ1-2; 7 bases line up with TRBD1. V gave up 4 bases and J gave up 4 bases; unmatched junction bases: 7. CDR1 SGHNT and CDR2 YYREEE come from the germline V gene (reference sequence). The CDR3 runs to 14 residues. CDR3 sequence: CASSPRQGSYGYTF. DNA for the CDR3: TGTGCCAGCAGCCCAAGACAGGGCTCCTATGGCTACACCTTC.

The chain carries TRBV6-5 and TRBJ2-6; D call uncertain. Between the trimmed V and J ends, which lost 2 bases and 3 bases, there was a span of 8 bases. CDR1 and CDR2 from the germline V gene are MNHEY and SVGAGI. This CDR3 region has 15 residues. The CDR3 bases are TGTGCCAGCAGTTACACCAGGCATGGGGCCAACGTCCTGACTTTC. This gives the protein CASSYTRHGANVLTF.

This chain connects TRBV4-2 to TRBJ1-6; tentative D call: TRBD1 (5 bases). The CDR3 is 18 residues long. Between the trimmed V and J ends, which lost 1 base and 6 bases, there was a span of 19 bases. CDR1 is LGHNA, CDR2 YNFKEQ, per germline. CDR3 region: CASSQASGSIGGNSPLHF. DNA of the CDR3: TGTGCCAGCAGCCAAGCCTCAGGGAGTATTGGAGGTAATTCACCCCTCCACTTT.

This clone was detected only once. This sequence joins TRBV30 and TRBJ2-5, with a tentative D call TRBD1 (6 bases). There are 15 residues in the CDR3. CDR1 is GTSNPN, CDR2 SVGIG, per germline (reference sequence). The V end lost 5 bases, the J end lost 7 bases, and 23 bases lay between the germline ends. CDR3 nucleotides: TGTGCCTGGTCCCAGCCCCCAGGGGCGGGTGGGACCCAGTACTTC. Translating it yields CAWSQPPGAGGTQYF.

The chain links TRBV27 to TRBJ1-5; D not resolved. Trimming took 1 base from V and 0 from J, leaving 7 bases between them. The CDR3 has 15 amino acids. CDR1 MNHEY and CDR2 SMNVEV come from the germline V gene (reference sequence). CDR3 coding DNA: TGTGCCAGCAGTTTATTTCTCGATAGCAATCAGCCCCAGCATTTT. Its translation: CASSLFLDSNQPQHF.

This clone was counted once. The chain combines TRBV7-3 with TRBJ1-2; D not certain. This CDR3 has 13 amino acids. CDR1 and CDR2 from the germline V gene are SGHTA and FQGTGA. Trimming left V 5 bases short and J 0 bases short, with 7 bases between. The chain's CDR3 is CASSAAPNYGYTF. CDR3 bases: TGTGCCAGCAGCGCTGCTCCTAACTATGGCTACACCTTC.

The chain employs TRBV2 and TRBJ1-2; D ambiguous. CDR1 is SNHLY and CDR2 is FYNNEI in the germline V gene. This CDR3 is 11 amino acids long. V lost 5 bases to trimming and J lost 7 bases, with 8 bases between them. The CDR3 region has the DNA TGTGCCAGCAGTAGTTCGATTGGCTACACCTTC. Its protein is CASSSSIGYTF. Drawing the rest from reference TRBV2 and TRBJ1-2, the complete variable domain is EPEVTQTPSHQVTQMGQEVILRCVPISNHLYFYWYRQILGQKVEFLVSFYNNEISEKSEIFDDQFSVERPDGSNFTLKIRSTKLEDSAMYFCASSSSIGYTFGSGTRLTVV.

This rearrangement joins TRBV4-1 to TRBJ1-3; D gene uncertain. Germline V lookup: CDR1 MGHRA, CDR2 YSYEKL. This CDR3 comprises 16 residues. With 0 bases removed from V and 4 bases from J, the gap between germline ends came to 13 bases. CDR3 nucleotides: TGCGCCAGCAGCCAAGATCGTCGACTGGCCGGAAACACCATATATTTT. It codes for CASSQDRRLAGNTIYF.

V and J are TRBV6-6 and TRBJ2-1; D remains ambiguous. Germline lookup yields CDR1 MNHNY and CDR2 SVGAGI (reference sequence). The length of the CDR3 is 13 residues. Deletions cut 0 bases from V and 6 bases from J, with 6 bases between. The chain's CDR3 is CASSYSTANEQFF. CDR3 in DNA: TGTGCCAGCAGTTACTCCACGGCCAATGAGCAGTTCTTC.

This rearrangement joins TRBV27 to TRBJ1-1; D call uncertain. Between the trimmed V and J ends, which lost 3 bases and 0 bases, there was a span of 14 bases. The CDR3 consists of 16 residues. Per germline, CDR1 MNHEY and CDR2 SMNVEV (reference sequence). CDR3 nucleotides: TGTGCCAGCAGTTTGACCTTCCGACTTATGAACACTGAAGCTTTCTTT. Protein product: CASSLTFRLMNTEAFF.

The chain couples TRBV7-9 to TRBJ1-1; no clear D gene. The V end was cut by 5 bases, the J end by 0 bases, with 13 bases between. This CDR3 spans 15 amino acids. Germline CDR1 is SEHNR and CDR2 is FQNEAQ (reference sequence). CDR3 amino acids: CASSPAGWVNTEAFF. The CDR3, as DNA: TGTGCCAGCAGCCCAGCAGGTTGGGTGAACACTGAAGCTTTCTTT. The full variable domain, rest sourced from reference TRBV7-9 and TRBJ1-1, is DTGVSQNPRHKITKRGQNVTFRCDPISEHNRLYWYRQTLGQGPEFLTYFQNEAQLEKSRLLSDRFSAERPKGSFSTLEIQRTEQGDSAMYLCASSPAGWVNTEAFFGQGTRLTVV.

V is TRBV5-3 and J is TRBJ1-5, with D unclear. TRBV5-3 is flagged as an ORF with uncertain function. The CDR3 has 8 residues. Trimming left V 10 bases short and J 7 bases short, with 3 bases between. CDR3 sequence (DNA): TGTGCCCTGCAGCCCCAGCATTTT. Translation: CALQPQHF.

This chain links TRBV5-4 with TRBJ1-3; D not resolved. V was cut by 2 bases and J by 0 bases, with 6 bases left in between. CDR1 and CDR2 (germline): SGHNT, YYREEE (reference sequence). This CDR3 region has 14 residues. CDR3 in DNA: TGTGCCAGCAGCTTCGGTAGCTCTGGAAACACCATATATTTT. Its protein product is CASSFGSSGNTIYF. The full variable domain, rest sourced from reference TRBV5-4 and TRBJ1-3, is ETGVTQSPTHLIKTRGQQVTLRCSSQSGHNTVSWYQQALGQGPQFIFQYYREEENGRGNFPPRFSGLQFPNYSSELNVNALELDDSALYLCASSFGSSGNTIYFGEGSWLTVV.

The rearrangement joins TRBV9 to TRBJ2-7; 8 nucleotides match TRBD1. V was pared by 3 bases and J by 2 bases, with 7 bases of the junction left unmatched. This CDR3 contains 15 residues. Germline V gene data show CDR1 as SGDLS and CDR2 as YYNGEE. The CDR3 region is CASSALGTGPYEQYF. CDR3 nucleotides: TGTGCCAGCAGCGCCCTCGGGACAGGACCCTACGAGCAGTACTTC. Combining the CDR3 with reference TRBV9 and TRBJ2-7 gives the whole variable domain DSGVTQTPKHLITATGQRVTLRCSPRSGDLSVYWYQQSLDQGLQFLIQYYNGEERAKGNILERFSAQQFPDLHSELNLSSLELGDSALYFCASSALGTGPYEQYFGPGTRLTVT.

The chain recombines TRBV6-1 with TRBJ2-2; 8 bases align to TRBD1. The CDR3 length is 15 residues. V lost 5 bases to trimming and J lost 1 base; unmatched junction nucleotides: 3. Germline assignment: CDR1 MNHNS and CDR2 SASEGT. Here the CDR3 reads CASSTGTGNTGELFF. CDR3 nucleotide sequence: TGTGCCAGCAGTACCGGGACAGGGAACACCGGGGAGCTGTTTTTT.

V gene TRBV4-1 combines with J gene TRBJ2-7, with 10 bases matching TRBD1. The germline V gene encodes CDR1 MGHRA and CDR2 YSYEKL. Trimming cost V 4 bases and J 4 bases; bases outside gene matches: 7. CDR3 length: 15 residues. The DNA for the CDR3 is TGCGCCAGCAGCCTGAGACAGGGGGCGCGGTACGAGCAGTACTTC. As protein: CASSLRQGARYEQYF.

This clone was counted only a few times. The CDR3 sequence is CAISERAGGADGYTF. The CDR3 region has the DNA TGTGCCATCAGTGAGCGGGCAGGGGGCGCGGATGGCTACACCTTC. The genes are TRBV10-3 and TRBJ1-2; 8 bases are a match to TRBD1. Germline CDR1 is ENHRY and CDR2 is SYGVKD. This CDR3 region has 15 residues. The junction had 8 bases not matched to a gene; V was cut back by 2 bases and J by 6 bases.

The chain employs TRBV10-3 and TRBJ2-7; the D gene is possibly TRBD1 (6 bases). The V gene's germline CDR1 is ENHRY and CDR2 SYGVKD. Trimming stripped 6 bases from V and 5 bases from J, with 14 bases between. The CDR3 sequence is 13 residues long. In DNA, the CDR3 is TGTGCCATCAGAGGCAGGGACATGAACGAGCAGTACTTC. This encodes CAIRGRDMNEQYF.